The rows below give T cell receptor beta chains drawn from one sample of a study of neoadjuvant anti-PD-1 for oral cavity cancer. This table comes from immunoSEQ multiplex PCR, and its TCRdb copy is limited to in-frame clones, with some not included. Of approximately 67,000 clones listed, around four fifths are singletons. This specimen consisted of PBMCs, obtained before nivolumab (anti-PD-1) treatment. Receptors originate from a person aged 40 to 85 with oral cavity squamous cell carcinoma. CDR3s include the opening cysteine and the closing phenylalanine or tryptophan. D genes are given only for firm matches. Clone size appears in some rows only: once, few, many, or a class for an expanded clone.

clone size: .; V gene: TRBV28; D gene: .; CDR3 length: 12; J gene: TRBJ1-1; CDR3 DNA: TGTGCCAGCAGTTCAGCTTGGGGGGAAGCTTTCTTT; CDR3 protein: CASSSAWGEAFF
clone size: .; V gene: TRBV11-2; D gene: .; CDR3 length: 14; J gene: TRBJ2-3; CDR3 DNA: TGTGCCAGCAGCTTAGGGATCAGCACAGATACGCAGTATTTT; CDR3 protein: CASSLGISTDTQYF
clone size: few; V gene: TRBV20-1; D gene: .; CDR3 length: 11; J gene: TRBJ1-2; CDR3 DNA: TGCAGTGCCTCCCATAACTATGGCTACACCTTC; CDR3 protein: CSASHNYGYTF
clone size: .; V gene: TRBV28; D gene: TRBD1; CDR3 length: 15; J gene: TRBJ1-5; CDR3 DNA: TGTGCCAGCAGTCCGAGGGACAGGGGGAATCAGCCCCAGCATTTT; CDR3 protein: CASSPRDRGNQPQHF
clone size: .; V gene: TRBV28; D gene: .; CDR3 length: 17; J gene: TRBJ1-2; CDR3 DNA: TGTGCCAGCAGTCCTACTTCGTGGGGGCGTTTGTCTCAGGGCTACACCTTC; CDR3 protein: CASSPTSWGRLSQGYTF
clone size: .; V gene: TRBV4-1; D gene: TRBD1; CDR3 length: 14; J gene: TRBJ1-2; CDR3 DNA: TGCGCCAGCAGCCATGGGACAGGGGTTTATGGCTACACCTTC; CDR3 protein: CASSHGTGVYGYTF
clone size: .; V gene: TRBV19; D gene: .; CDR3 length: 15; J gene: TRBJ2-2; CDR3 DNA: TGTGCCAGTAGTATGGCACAGCCATCGCCCGGGGAGCTGTTTTTT; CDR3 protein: CASSMAQPSPGELFF
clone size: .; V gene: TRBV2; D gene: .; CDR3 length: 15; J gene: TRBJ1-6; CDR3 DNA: TGTGCCAGCAGGCAACAGAGCTCCTATAATTCACCCCTCCACTTT; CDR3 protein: CASRQQSSYNSPLHF
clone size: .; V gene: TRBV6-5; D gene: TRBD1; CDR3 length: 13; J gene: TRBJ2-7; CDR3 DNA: TGTGCCAGCAGGGGACAGGGGCACTACGAGCAGTACTTC; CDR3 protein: CASRGQGHYEQYF
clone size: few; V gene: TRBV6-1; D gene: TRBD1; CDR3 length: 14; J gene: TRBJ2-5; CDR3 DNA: TGTGCCAGCAGTGGTGCAGGGGGTCAAGAGACCCAGTACTTC; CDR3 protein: CASSGAGGQETQYF
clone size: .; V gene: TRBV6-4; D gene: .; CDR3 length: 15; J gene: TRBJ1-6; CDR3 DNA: TGTGCCAGCAGTAGAGGATGGGGGGTTGGTTCACCCCTCCACTTT; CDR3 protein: CASSRGWGVGSPLHF
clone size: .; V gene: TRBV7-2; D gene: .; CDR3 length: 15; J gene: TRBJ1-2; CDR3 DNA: TGTGCCAGCAGCTTTGGGCCTCCAAGTCTCTATGGCTACACCTTC; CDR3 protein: CASSFGPPSLYGYTF
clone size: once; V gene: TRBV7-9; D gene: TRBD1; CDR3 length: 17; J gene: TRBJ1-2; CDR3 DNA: TGTGCCAGCAGCTTAGGGGACAGGGGCTGGTCAGAGAAAGGCTACACCTTC; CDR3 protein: CASSLGDRGWSEKGYTF
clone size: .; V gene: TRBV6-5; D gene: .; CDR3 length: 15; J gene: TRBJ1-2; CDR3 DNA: TGTGCCAGCAGTTTACCTGGCAGGGACGGAGGCGGCTACACCTTC; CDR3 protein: CASSLPGRDGGGYTF
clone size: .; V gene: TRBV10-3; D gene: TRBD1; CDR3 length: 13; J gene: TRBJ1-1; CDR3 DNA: TGTGCCATCAGTGGACAGGGAAACACTGAAGCTTTCTTT; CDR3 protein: CAISGQGNTEAFF
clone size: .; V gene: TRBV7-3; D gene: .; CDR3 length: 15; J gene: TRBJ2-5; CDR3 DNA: TGTGCCAGCAGCTTAGGGGGTTTGTACCAAGAGACCCAGTACTTC; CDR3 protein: CASSLGGLYQETQYF
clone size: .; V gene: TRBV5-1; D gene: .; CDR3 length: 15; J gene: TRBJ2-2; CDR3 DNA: TGCGCCAGCAGCTTGGCACCGTGGGACACCGGGGAGCTGTTTTTT; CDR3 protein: CASSLAPWDTGELFF
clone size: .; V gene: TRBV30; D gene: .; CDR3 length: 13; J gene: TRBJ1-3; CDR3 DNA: TGTGCCTGGAGTTATGGTTCTGGAAACACCATATATTTT; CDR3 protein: CAWSYGSGNTIYF
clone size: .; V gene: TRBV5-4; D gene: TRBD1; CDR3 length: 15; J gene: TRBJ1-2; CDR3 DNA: TGTGCCAGCAGCTCCGGACAGGGCGGGGGCTATGGCTACACCTTC; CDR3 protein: CASSSGQGGGYGYTF
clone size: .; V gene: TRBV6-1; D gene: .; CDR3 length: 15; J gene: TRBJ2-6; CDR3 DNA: TGTGCCAGCAGCCGATTAGCTTCTGGGGCCAACGTCCTGACTTTC; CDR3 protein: CASSRLASGANVLTF
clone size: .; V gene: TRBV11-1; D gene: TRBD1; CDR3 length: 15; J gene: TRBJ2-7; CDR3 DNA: TGTGCCAGCAGCATTGACAGGGGCTCCACCTACGAGCAGTACTTC; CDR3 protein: CASSIDRGSTYEQYF
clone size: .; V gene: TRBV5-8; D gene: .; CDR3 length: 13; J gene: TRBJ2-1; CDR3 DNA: TGTGCCAGTACGGGACCCAATTACAATGAGCAGTTCTTC; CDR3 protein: CASTGPNYNEQFF
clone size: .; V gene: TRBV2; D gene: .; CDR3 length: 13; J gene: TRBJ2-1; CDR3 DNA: TGTGCCAGCAGTGAACGGCCCAACAATGAGCAGTTCTTC; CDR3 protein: CASSERPNNEQFF
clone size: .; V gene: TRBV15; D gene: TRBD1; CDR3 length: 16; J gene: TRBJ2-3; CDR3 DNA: TGTGCCACCAGCAGAGGAGACAGGGCGAGCACAGATACGCAGTATTTT; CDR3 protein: CATSRGDRASTDTQYF
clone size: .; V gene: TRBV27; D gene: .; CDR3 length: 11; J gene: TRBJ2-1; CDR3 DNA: TGTGCCAGCAGTTATGGCAATGAGCAGTTCTTC; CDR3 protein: CASSYGNEQFF
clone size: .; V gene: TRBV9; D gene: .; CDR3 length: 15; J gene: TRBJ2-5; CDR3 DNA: TGTGCCAGCAGCGCGACCCTAGGAAGACAAGAGACCCAGTACTTC; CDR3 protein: CASSATLGRQETQYF
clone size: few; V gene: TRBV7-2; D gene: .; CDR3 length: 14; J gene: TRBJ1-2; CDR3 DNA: TGTGCCAGCAGACAGGACGGGACGGCTTATGGCTACACCTTC; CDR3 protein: CASRQDGTAYGYTF
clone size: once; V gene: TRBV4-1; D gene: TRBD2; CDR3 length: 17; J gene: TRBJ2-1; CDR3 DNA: TGCGCCAGCAGCCAAACCATCCTAGCGGGGGGGAGTGATGAGCAGTTCTTC; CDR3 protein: CASSQTILAGGSDEQFF
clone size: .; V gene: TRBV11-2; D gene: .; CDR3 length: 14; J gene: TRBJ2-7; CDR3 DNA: TGTGCCAGCAGCCCACTAGCTGGGGCCTACGAGCAGTACTTC; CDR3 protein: CASSPLAGAYEQYF
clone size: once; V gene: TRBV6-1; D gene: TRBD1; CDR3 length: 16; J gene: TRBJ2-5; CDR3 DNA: TGTGCCAGCAGTGAGTTCGAGGGGGCGCGGTTAGAGACCCAGTACTTC; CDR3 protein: CASSEFEGARLETQYF
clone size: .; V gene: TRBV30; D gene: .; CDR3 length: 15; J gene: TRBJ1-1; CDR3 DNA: TGTGCCTGGAGTGGAGGATCTTGGATGAACACTGAAGCTTTCTTT; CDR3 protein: CAWSGGSWMNTEAFF
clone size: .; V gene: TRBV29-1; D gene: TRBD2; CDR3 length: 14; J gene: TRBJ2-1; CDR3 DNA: TGCAGCGTTGATTTCGGGAGGGCCTACAATGAGCAGTTCTTC; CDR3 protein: CSVDFGRAYNEQFF
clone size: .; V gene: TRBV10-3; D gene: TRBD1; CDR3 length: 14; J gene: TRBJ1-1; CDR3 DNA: TGTGCCATCAGCCCGACAGGGATGAACACTGAAGCTTTCTTT; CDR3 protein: CAISPTGMNTEAFF
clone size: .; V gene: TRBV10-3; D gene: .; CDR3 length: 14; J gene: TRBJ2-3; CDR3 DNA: TGTGCCATCAGTGAGAGGGGAAGCACAGATACGCAGTATTTT; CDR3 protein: CAISERGSTDTQYF
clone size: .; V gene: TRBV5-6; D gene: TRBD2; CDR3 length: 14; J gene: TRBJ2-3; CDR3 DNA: TGTGCCAGCAGCTTGGGCGGGGGGCCGAATACGCAGTATTTT; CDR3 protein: CASSLGGGPNTQYF
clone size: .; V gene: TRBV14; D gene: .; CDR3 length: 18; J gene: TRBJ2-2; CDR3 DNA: TGTGCCAGCAGCCAAGCGCCTGGGGGGACACCGAACACCGGGGAGCTGTTTTTT; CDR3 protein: CASSQAPGGTPNTGELFF
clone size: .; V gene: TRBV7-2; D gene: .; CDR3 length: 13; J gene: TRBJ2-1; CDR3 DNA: TGTGCCAGCAGCACTTACACCCGTCATGGGCAGTTCTTC; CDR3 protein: CASSTYTRHGQFF
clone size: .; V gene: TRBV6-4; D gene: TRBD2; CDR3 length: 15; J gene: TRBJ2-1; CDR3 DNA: TGTGCCAGCAGTTCGGGACTAGCGGGACACAATGAGCAGTTCTTC; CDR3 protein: CASSSGLAGHNEQFF
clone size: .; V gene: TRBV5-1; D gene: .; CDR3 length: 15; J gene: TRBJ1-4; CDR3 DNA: TGCGCCAGCAGCTTCGGCAGTTCAACTAATGAAAAACTGTTTTTT; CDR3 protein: CASSFGSSTNEKLFF
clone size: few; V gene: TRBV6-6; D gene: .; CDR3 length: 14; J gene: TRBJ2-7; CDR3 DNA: TGTGCCAGCAGTCCGGGATTACTACGTCGGGTGCAGTACTTC; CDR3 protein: CASSPGLLRRVQYF
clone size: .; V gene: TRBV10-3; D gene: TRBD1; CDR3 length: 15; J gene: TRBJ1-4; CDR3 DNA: TGTGCCATCAGTGAACCGGGACAGGGTGGGGAAAAACTGTTTTTT; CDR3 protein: CAISEPGQGGEKLFF
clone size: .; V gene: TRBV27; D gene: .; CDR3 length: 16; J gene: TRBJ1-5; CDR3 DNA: TGTGCCAGCAGTTTATCCGGGGGGGCCGCGTATCAGCCCCAGCATTTT; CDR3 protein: CASSLSGGAAYQPQHF
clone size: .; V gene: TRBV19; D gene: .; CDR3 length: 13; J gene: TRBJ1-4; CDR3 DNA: TGTGCCAGTAGTTTCACGGTGAATGAAAAACTGTTTTTT; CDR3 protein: CASSFTVNEKLFF
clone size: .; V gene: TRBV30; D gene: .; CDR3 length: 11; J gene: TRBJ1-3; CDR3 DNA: TGTGCCTGGAGGTCCGGAAACACCATATATTTT; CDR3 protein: CAWRSGNTIYF
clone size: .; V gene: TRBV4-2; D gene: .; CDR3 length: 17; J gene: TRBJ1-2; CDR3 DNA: TGTGCCAGCAGCCTTAGACCGGGACGGTCTTCACACTATGGCTACACCTTC; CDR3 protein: CASSLRPGRSSHYGYTF
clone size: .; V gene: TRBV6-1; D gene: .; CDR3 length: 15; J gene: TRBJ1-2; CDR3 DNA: TGTGCCAGCACTCGAACAGGGCCTCTTAACTATGGCTACACCTTC; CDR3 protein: CASTRTGPLNYGYTF
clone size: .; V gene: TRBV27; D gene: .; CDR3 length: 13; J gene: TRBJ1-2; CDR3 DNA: TGTGCCAGCAGACAGGAGGGAGACTATGGCTACACCTTC; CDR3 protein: CASRQEGDYGYTF
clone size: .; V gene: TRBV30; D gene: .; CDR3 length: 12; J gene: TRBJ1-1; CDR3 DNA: TGTGCCGGAACACTGGGGGGCACTGAAGCTTTCTTT; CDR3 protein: CAGTLGGTEAFF
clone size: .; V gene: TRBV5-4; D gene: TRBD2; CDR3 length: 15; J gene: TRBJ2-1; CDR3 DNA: TGTGCCAGCAGCTTGGGGGACTATACATACAATGAGCAGTTCTTC; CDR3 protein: CASSLGDYTYNEQFF
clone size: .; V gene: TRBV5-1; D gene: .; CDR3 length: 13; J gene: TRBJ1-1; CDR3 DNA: TGCGCCAGCAGCCAGGGGCTGGTCACTGAAGCTTTCTTT; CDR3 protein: CASSQGLVTEAFF
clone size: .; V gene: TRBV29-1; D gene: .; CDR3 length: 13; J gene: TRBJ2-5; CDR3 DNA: TGCAGCGTTGACGGGAGTCAGAGGGAGACCCAGTACTTC; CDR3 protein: CSVDGSQRETQYF
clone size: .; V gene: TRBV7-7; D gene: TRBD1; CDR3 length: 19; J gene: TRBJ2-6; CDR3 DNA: TGTGCTAGCAGCTTAGCCCAGGGACAGGTCAGTTCTGGGGCCAACGTCCTGACTTTC; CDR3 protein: CASSLAQGQVSSGANVLTF